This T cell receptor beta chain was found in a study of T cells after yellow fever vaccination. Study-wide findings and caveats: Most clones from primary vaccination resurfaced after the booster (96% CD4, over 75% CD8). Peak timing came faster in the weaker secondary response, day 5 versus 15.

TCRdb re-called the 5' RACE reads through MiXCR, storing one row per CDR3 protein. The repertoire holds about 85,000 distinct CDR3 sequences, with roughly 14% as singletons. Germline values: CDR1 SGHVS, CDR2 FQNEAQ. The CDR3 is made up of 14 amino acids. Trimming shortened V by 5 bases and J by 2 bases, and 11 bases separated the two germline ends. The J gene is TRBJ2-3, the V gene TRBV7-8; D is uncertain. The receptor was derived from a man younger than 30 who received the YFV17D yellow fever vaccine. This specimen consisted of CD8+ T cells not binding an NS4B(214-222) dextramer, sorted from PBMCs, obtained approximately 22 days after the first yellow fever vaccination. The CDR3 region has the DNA TGTGCCAGCAGCCCAGTGATCCTCACAGATACGCAGTATTTT. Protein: CASSPVILTDTQYF.